These T cell receptor beta chains were read from a single sample in a study of blood T cell repertoires in COVID-19. Assay: immunoSEQ multiplex PCR; the TCRdb copy retains only in-frame clones and omits some. The sample has some 380,000 clones; over 75% are singletons. The sample consisted of PBMCs or T cells enriched from blood (not recorded which). The origin of the receptors is a woman aged 40 to 50 with acute COVID-19. CDR3s leave out the opening cysteine and the closing phenylalanine or tryptophan. Where a row states a size, it is once, few, many or the class of an expanded clone; other rows omit it.

abundance	v_gene	j_gene	CDR3aa
.	TRBV30	TRBJ1-1	AWNDLLQDTGAF
few	TRBV18	TRBJ1-5	ASSPPDRYQPQH
.	TRBV7-2	TRBJ2-7	ASSSLYEQY
few	TRBV10-3	TRBJ2-2	AISVGRVNTGELF
.	TRBV19	TRBJ2-1	ASRPQGAGYEQF
.	TRBV6-5	TRBJ1-6	ASRAGASYNSPLH
.	TRBV11-2	TRBJ1-2	ASSPNRGNYGYT
.	TRBV4-1	TRBJ2-7	ASSQPERVGPEQY
.	TRBV2	TRBJ1-5	ASSGTGGGRDQPQH
.	TRBV30	TRBJ2-5	AWDFPGQETQY
.	TRBV7-9	TRBJ1-4	ASSQTGTNEKLF
.	TRBV5-1	TRBJ2-5	ASSPAGGQETQY
.	TRBV11-3	TRBJ1-1	ASSLRGDRPNTEAF
few	TRBV2	TRBJ2-5	ASRVTSGQETQY
.	TRBV19	TRBJ1-1	ASSTGGTYGLAEAF
.	TRBV5-4	TRBJ1-1	ASSLKGASTEAF
.	TRBV7-9	TRBJ1-5	ASSLIGGNQPQH
.	TRBV20-1	TRBJ2-6	SASRGTGGSKANVLT
.	TRBV7-6	TRBJ2-3	ASSLSAGLGGDTQY
.	TRBV27	TRBJ1-3	ASSLTGSGNTIY
.	TRBV7-9	TRBJ1-5	ASRDSLNQPQH
.	TRBV19	TRBJ1-5	ASSRYRGNQPQH
.	TRBV5-1	TRBJ1-1	ASSFMTGGNTEAF
.	TRBV19	TRBJ2-1	ASSIKRGTSYNEQF
.	TRBV10-3	TRBJ1-5	AISNQALDYSNQPQH
.	TRBV2	TRBJ2-2	ASRLGQNTGELF
.	TRBV5-1	TRBJ1-1	ASSLAGGLNTEAF
once	TRBV5-1	TRBJ1-1	ASSLGQGSGTEAF
.	TRBV2	TRBJ2-5	ASSEVSSGGPFN
once	TRBV7-2	TRBJ1-6	AVPGQGGNSPLH
.	TRBV6-5	TRBJ2-7	ASGGQSSYEQY
.	TRBV10-3	TRBJ1-2	AISESPTGGFGYT
few	TRBV10-3	TRBJ1-5	AISGSLDRMNQPQH
.	TRBV3-1/TRBV3-2	TRBJ1-3	ASSPPRSGNTIY
.	TRBV5-5	TRBJ2-7	ASSLNGRTY
.	TRBV2	TRBJ2-5	ASRDNRGPQETQY
.	TRBV7-2	TRBJ1-6	ASSSVTGYFGRNSPLH
once	TRBV21-1	TRBJ1-5	ASSKDQGSAPQH
.	TRBV19	TRBJ1-1	ASSPQGSWTEAF
.	TRBV11-2	TRBJ2-3	ASSWPRVH
.	TRBV7-9	TRBJ2-3	ASSPRTSGSTDTQY
.	TRBV7-9	TRBJ1-1	ASSLVAYTEAF
.	TRBV5-6	TRBJ1-1	ASSFYGRWAF
.	TRBV5-5	TRBJ2-1	ASSGPLQVNNEQF
.	TRBV11-2	TRBJ1-1	AIYLGRGPTEAF
.	TRBV5-4	TRBJ2-3	ASSFRDSFLDTQY
.	TRBV9	TRBJ2-1	ASSPGLAINEQF
once	TRBV5-1	TRBJ2-5	ASRGTGGPETQY
.	TRBV19	TRBJ1-2	ASSGDRGLQGYT
.	TRBV6-5	TRBJ1-5	ASSQTGSVPQH
.	TRBV27	TRBJ1-1	ASSLTGGRTEAF
once	TRBV3-1/TRBV3-2	TRBJ2-1	ASSQDSGSYNEQF
.	TRBV9	TRBJ2-2	ASSVSRSTPNTGELF
.	TRBV5-1	TRBJ2-1	ASSLVLGEQF
.	TRBV12-5	TRBJ1-6	ASGLDRLESPLH
.	TRBV19	TRBJ1-5	ASRYSGTASYSNQPQH
.	TRBV18	TRBJ1-1	ASSPLNPNTEAF
.	TRBV12-5	TRBJ2-7	ASGLIPGQGIHEQY
.	TRBV29-1	TRBJ2-5	SAERLAGDIQETQY